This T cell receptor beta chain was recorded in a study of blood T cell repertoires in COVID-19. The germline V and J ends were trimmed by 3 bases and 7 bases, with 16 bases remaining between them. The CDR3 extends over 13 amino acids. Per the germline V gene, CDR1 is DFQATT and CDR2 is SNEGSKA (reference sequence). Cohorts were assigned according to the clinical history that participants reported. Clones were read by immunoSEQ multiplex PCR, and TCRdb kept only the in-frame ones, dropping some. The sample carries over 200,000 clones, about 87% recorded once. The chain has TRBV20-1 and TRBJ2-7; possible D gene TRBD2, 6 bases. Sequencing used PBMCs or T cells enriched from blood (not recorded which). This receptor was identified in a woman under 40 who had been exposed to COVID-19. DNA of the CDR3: TGCAGTGCTAGTAGTCCCCCGGAGGGAGAGCAGTACTTC. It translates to CSASSPPEGEQYF.